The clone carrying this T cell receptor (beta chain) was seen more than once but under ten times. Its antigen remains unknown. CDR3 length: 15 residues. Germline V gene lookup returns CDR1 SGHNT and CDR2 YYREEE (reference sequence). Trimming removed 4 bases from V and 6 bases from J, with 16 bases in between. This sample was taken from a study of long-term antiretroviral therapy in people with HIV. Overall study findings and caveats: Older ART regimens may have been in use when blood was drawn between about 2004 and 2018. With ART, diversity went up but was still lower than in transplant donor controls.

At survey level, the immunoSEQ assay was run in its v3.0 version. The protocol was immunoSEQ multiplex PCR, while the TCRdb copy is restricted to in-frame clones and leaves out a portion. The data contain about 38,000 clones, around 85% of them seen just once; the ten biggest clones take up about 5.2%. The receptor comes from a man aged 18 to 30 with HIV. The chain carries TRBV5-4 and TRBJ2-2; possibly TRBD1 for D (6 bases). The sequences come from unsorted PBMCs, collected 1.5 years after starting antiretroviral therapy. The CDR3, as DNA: TGTGCCAGCAGCGGACAGCCGTCTGGGTCCGGGGAGCTGTTTTTT. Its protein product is CASSGQPSGSGELFF.